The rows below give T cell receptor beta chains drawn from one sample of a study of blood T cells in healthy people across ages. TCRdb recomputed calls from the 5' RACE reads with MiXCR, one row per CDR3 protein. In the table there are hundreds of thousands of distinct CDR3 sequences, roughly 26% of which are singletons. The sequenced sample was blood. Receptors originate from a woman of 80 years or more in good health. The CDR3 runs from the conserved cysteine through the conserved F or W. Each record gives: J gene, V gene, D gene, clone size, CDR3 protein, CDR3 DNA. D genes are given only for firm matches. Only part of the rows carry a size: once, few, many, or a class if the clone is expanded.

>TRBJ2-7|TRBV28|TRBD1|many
CASSLRQGARGSYEQYF
TGTGCCAGCAGTTTACGGCAGGGGGCCCGCGGTTCCTACGAGCAGTACTTC
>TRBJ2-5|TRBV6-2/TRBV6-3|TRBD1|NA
CASSSTIRQGRSPWGETQYF
TGTGCCAGCAGTTCGACGATAAGACAGGGGAGGTCCCCTTGGGGAGAGACCCAGTACTTC
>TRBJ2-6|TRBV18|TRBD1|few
CASSRGTGQSGANVLTF
TGTGCCAGCTCACGCGGGACAGGACAATCTGGGGCCAACGTCCTGACTTTC
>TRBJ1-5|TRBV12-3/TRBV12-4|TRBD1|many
CASSDRGNQPQHF
TGTGCCAGCAGCGACAGGGGGAATCAGCCCCAGCATTTT
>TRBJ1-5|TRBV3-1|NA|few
CASSQGVARQPQHF
TGTGCCAGCAGCCAAGGAGTGGCCCGCCAGCCCCAGCATTTT
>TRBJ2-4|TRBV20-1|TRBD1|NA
CSARDRRTGWTKNIQYF
TGCAGTGCTAGAGATCGCAGGACAGGGTGGACCAAAAACATTCAGTACTTC
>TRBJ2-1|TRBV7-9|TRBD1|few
CASSLWTGNHEQFF
TGTGCCAGCAGCCTGTGGACAGGGAATCATGAGCAGTTCTTC
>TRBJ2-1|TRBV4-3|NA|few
CASSLLARNKQFF
TGCGCCAGCAGCCTATTGGCCAGAAATAAGCAGTTCTTC
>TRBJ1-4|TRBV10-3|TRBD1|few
CAIRDRGNEKLFF
TGTGCCATCAGAGACAGGGGTAATGAAAAACTGTTTTTT
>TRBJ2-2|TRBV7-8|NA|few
CASRRPGTGELFF
TGTGCCAGCAGAAGACCAGGCACCGGGGAGCTGTTTTTT
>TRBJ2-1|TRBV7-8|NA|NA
CASSADRQPLNEQFF
TGTGCCAGCAGCGCGGATCGACAGCCGCTCAATGAGCAGTTCTTC
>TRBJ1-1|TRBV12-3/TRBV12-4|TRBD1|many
CASSKHRGKVTEAFF
TGTGCCAGCAGTAAACACAGGGGCAAGGTAACTGAAGCTTTCTTT
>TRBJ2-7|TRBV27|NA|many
CASGPYEQYF
TGTGCCAGCGGGCCCTACGAGCAGTACTTC
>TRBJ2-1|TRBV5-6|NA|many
CASSLEQLEQFF
TGTGCCAGCAGCTTGGAACAGCTTGAGCAGTTCTTC
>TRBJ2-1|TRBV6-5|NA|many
CASRTGTEQFF
TGTGCCAGCAGAACCGGGACAGAGCAGTTCTTC
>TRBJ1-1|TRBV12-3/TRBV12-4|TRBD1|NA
CASSLQGAVSEAFF
TGTGCCAGCAGTTTGCAGGGGGCGGTTAGTGAAGCTTTCTTT
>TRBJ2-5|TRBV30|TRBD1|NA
CAWSSGTVGETQYF
TGTGCCTGGAGCTCCGGGACAGTCGGAGAGACCCAGTACTTC
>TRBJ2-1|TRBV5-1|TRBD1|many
CASSLPGGSYNEQFF
TGCGCCAGCAGCTTACCAGGGGGCTCCTACAATGAGCAGTTCTTC
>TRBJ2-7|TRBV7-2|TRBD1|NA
CASSLGQGWVEQYF
TGTGCCAGCAGCTTAGGACAGGGGTGGGTCGAGCAGTACTTC
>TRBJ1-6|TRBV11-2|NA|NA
CASSLEPVSSYNSPLHF
TGTGCCAGCAGCTTAGAACCAGTGAGCTCCTATAATTCACCCCTCCACTTT
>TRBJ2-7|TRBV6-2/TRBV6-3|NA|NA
CASSRLEGGGPYEQYF
TGTGCCAGCAGCCGTCTAGAGGGCGGGGGCCCCTACGAGCAGTACTTC
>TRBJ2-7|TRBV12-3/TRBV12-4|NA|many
CASSSRVYEQYF
TGTGCCAGCAGTTCCAGGGTCTACGAGCAGTACTTC
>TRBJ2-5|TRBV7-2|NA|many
CASSLRGQKETQYF
TGTGCCAGCAGCTTACGTGGACAGAAAGAGACCCAGTACTTC
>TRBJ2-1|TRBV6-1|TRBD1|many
CASSKGQGDTNEQFF
TGTGCCAGCAGCAAGGGACAGGGCGACACGAATGAGCAGTTCTTC
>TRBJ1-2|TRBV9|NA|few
CASSPEGGPTYGYTF
TGTGCCAGCAGCCCCGAGGGGGGCCCTACCTATGGCTACACCTTC
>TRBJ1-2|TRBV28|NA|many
CASSPPTGYGYTF
TGTGCCAGCAGCCCCCCCACAGGCTATGGCTACACCTTC
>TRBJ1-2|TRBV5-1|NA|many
CASSFGQGDYGYTF
TGCGCCAGCAGCTTTGGCCAGGGAGACTATGGCTACACCTTC
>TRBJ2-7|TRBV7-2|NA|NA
CASSTSYSSYEQYF
TGTGCCAGCAGCACCAGCTACAGCTCCTACGAGCAGTACTTC
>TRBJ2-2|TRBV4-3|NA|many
CASSPHMGPGELFF
TGCGCCAGCAGCCCCCACATGGGACCCGGGGAGCTGTTTTTT
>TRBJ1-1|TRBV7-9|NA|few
CASSSSPGDEAFF
TGTGCCAGCAGCTCCAGTCCGGGGGATGAAGCTTTCTTT
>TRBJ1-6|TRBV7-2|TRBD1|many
CASSTNPRTGSSPLHF
TGTGCCAGCAGCACAAACCCGCGGACAGGGTCTTCACCCCTCCACTTT
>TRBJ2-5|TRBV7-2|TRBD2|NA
CASSSTLLAGAEETQYF
TGTGCCAGCAGCTCCACCCTACTAGCGGGGGCCGAAGAGACCCAGTACTTC
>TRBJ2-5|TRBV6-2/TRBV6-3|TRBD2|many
CASSPSGGPQTQYF
TGTGCCAGCAGCCCCAGCGGGGGCCCTCAGACCCAGTACTTC
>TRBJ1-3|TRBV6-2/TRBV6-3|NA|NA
CASEAGRKSSGNTIYF
TGTGCCAGCGAGGCGGGACGGAAGAGCTCTGGAAACACCATATATTTT
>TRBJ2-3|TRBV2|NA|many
CASSEGDTQYF
TGTGCCAGCAGCGAAGGGGATACGCAGTATTTT
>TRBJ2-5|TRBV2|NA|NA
CASSDVGTQYF
TGTGCCAGCAGTGACGTGGGGACCCAGTACTTC
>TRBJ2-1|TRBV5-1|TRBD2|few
CASSLSGTSGGGPQFF
TGCGCCAGCAGCTTGTCCGGGACTAGCGGGGGGGGGCCGCAGTTCTTC
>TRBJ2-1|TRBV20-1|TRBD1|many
CSASNWNRGLYNEQFF
TGCAGTGCTAGTAACTGGAACAGGGGGCTCTACAATGAGCAGTTCTTC
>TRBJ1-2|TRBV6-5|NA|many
CASTSRVNYGYTF
TGTGCCAGCACTTCGAGGGTTAACTATGGCTACACCTTC
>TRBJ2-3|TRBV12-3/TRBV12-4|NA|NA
CASSLRARTDVQYF
TGTGCCAGCAGTTTGAGGGCTAGAACAGATGTGCAGTATTTT
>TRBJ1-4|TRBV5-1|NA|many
CASSLGATTAEKLFF
TGCGCCAGCAGCTTGGGGGCGACGACAGCTGAAAAACTGTTTTTT
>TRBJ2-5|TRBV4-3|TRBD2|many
CASSRHLAGGGETQYF
TGCGCCAGCAGCCGACATCTAGCGGGGGGCGGAGAGACCCAGTACTTC